This T cell receptor beta chain was sequenced for a study of shared clonotypes between healthy human individuals. TCRdb's copy holds only in-frame clones and misses some; the assay was immunoSEQ multiplex PCR. This table holds 2 million to 2.5 million clones, nearly 97% found once. Points on this clone: The sample carries other DNA sequences with the same CDR3.

The V gene lost 5 bases and the J gene lost 2 bases, with 10 bases spanning the gap. This CDR3 comprises 13 residues. Germline CDR1 reads SGHRS; CDR2 reads YFSETQ. The split of CD4+ cells yielded CD45RA+ naive and CD45RA-negative memory subsets. J is TRBJ2-5 and V is TRBV5-1; TRBD2 might be the D (5 bases). Material: naive CD4+ T cells sorted from blood. Noted subset: CD45RA+ positively selected. The receptor's source is a man aged 18 to 29 in good health. CDR3 coding DNA: TGCGCCAGCAGACTAACGGGGCAAGAGACCCAGTACTTC. Amino acid sequence: CASRLTGQETQYF. Using reference TRBV5-1 and TRBJ2-5 for the parts outside the CDR3, the full variable domain is KAGVTQTPRYLIKTRGQQVTLSCSPISGHRSVSWYQQTPGQGLQFLFEYFSETQRNKGNFPGRFSGRQFSNSRSEMNVSTLELGDSALYLCASRLTGQETQYFGPGTRLLVL.